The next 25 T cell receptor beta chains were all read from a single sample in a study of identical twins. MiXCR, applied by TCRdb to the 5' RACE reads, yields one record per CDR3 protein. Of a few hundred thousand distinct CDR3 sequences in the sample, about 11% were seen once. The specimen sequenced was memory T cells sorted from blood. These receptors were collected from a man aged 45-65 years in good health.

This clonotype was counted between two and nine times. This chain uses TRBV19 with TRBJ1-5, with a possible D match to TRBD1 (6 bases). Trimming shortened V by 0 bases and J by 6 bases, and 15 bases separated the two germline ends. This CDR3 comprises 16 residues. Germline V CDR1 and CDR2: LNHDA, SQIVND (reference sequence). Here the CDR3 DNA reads TGTGCCAGTAGTATAGATCTGCGGGGGCTGGTTCAGCCCCAGCATTTT. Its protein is CASSIDLRGLVQPQHF.

Written as DNA, the CDR3 is TGTGCCAGTAACCCGGGACACAGCACAGATACGCAGTATTTT. Protein: CASNPGHSTDTQYF. The chain has TRBV12-3 or TRBV12-4 and TRBJ2-3, with D possibly TRBD1 on 6 matching bases. CDR3 length equals 14 residues. Trimming cost V 9 bases and J 0 bases, with 13 bases left between them.

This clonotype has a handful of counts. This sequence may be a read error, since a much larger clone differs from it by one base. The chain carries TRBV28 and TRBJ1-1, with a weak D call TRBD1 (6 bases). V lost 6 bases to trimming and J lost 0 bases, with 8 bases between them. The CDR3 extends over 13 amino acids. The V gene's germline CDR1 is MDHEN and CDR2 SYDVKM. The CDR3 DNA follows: TGTGCCAGCAGGGGACACGTGAACACTGAAGCTTTCTTT. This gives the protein CASRGHVNTEAFF.

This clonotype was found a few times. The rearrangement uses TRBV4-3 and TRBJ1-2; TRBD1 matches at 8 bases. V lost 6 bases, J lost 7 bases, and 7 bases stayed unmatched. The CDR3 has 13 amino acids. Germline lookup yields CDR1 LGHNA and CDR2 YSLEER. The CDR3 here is CASRNSGGSGYTF. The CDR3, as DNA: TGCGCCAGCAGAAACTCAGGGGGCAGTGGCTACACCTTC.

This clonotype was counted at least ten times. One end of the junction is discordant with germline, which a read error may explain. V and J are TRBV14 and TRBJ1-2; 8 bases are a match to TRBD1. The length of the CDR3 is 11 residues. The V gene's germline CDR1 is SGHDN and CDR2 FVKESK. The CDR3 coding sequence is TGTGCCAGCAGCCACGGGACAGGCGCCTTCTTC. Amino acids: CASSHGTGAFF.

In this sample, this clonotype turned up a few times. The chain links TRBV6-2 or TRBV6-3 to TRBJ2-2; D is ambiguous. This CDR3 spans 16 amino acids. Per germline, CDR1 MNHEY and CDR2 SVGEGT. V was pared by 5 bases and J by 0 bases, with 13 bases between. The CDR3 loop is CASSRRTESNTGELFF. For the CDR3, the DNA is TGTGCCAGCAGTCGGCGAACAGAGTCGAACACCGGGGAGCTGTTTTTT.

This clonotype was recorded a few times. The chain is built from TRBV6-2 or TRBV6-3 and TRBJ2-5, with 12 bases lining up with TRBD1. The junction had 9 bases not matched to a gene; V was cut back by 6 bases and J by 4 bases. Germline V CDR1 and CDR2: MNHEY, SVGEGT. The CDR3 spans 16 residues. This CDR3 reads CASRDSPGQGAETQYF. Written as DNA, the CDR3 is TGTGCCAGCAGAGATTCCCCGGGACAGGGGGCAGAGACCCAGTACTTC.

The CDR3 is CASSLDDSGVNEQFF. CDR3 bases: TGCGCCAGCAGCTTGGATGACTCAGGGGTCAATGAGCAGTTCTTC. This chain connects TRBV5-1 to TRBJ2-1; possible D gene TRBD1, 6 bases. Trimming stripped 0 bases from V and 6 bases from J, with 13 bases between. The CDR3 runs 15 residues. Germline loops: CDR1 SGHRS, CDR2 YFSETQ.

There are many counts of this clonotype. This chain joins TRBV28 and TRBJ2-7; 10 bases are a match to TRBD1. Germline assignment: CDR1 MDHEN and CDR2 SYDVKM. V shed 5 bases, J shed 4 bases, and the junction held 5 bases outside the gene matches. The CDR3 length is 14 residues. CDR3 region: CASSVWTGGYEQYF. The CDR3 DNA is TGTGCCAGCAGTGTGTGGACAGGGGGATACGAGCAGTACTTC.

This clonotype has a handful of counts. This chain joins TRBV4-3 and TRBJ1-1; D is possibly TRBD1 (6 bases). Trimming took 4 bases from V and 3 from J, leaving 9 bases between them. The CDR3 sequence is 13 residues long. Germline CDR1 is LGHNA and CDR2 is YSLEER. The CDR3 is CASSRGAHTEAFF. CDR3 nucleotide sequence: TGCGCCAGCAGCCGGGGGGCCCACACTGAAGCTTTCTTT.

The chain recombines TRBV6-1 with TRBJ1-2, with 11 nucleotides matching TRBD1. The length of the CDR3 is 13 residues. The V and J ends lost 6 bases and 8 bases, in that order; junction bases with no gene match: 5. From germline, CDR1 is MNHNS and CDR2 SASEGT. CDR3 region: CASSLDRGLGYTF. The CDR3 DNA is TGTGCCAGCAGCCTGGACAGGGGGCTAGGCTACACCTTC.

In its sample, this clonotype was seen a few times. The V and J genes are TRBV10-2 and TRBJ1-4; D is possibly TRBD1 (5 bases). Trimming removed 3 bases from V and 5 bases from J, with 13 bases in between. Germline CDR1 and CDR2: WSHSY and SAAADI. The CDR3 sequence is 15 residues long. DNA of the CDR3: TGCGCCAGCAGTGAATACGGGGCGCAAAATGAAAAACTGTTTTTT. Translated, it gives CASSEYGAQNEKLFF.

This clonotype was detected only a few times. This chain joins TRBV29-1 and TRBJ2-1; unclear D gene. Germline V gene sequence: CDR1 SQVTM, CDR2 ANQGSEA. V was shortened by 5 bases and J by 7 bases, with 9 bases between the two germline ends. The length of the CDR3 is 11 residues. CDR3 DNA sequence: TGCAGCGTTAAGGGTTCAAATGAGCAGTTCTTC. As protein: CSVKGSNEQFF.

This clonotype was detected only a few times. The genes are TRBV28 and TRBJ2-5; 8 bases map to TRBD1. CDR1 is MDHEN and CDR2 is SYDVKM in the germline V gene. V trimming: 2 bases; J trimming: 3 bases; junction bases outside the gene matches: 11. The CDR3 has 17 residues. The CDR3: CASSLSFGQGIKETQYF. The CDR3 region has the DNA TGTGCCAGCAGTTTAAGTTTCGGACAGGGCATCAAAGAGACCCAGTACTTC.

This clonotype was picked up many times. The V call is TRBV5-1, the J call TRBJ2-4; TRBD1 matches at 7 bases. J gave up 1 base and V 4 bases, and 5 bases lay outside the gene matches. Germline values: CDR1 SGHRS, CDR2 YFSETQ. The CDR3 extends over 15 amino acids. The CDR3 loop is CASSEGAGAKNIQYF. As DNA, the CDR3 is TGCGCCAGCAGCGAGGGGGCTGGGGCCAAAAACATTCAGTACTTC.

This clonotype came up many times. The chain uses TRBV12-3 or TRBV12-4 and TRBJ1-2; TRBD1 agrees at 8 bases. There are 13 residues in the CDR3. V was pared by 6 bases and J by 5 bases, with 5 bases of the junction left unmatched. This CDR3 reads CASSPDRVYGYTF. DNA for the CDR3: TGTGCCAGCAGCCCGGACAGGGTTTATGGCTACACCTTC.

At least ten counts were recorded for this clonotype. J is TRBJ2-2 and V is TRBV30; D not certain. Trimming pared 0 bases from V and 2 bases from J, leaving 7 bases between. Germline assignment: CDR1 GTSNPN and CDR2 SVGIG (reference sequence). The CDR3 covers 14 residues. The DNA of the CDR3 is TGTGCCTGGAGTGTACCAGAAAACACCGGGGAGCTGTTTTTT. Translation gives CAWSVPENTGELFF.

CDR3 loop: CASSFTQEGKQFF. The CDR3 bases are TGTGCCAGCAGCTTCACCCAGGAAGGCAAGCAGTTCTTC. The V and J genes are TRBV7-9 and TRBJ2-1; D remains ambiguous. Per germline, CDR1 SEHNR and CDR2 FQNEAQ (reference sequence). The CDR3 spans 13 residues. Trimming left V 3 bases short and J 11 bases short, with 14 bases between.

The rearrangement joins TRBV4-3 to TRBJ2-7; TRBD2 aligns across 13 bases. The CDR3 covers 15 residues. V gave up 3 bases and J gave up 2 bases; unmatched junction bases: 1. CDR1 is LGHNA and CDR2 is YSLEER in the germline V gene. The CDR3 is CASSQGTSGTYEQYF. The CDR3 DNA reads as TGCGCCAGCAGCCAGGGGACTAGCGGGACCTACGAGCAGTACTTC.

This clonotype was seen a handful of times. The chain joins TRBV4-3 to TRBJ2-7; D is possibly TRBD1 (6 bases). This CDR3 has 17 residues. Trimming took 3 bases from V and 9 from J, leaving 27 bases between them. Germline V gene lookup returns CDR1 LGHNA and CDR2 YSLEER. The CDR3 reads CASSHKTREQGSTWQYF. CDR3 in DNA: TGCGCCAGCAGCCACAAGACCCGGGAACAGGGATCCACTTGGCAGTACTTC.

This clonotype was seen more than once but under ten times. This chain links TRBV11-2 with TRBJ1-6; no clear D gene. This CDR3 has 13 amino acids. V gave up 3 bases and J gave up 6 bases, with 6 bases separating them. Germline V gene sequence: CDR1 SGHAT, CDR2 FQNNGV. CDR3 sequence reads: CASSFLSNSPLHF. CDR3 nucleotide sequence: TGTGCCAGCAGCTTCTTAAGTAATTCACCCCTCCACTTT. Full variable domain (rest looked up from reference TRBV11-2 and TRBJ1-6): EAGVAQSPRYKIIEKRQSVAFWCNPISGHATLYWYQQILGQGPKLLIQFQNNGVVDDSQLPKDRFSAERLKGVDSTLKIQPAKLEDSAVYLCASSFLSNSPLHFGNGTRLTVT.

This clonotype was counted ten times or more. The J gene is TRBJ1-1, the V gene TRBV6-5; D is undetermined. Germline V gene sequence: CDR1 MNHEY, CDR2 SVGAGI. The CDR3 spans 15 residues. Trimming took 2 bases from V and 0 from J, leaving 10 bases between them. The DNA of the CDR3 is TGTGCCAGCAGTTACGGACGGTTCCTGAACACTGAAGCTTTCTTT. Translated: CASSYGRFLNTEAFF.

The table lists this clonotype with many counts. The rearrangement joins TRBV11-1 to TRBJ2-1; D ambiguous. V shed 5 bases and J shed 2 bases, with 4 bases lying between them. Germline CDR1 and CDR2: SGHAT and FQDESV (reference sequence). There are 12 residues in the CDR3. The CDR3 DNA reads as TGTGCCAGCAGCCCGACCTACAATGAGCAGTTCTTC. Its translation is CASSPTYNEQFF.

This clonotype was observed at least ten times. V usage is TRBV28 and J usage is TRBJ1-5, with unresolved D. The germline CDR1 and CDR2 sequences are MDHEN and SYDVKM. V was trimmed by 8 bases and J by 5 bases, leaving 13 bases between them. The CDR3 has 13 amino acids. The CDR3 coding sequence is TGTGCCAGCCATACTTATGTGCATCAGCCCCAGCATTTT. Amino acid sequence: CASHTYVHQPQHF.

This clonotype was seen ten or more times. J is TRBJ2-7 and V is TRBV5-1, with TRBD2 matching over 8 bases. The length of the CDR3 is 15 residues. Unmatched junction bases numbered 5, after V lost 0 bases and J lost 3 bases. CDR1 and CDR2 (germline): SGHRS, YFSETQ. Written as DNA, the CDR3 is TGCGCCAGCAGCTTGGGACTAGCGCCGGACTACGAGCAGTACTTC. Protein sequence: CASSLGLAPDYEQYF.